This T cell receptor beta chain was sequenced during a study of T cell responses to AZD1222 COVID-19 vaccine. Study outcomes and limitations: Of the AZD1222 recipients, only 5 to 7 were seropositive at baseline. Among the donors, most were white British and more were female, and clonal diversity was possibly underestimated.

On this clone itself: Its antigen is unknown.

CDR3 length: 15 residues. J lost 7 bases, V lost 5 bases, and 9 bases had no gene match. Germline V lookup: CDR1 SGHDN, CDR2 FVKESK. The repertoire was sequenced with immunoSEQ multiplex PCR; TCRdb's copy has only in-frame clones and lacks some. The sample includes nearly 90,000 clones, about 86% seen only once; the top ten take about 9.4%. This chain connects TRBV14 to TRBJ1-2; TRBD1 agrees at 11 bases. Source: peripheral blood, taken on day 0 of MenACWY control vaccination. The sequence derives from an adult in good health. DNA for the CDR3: TGTGCCAGCAGCACCGCCGGGACAGGGGGTGGTGGCTACACCTTC. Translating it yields CASSTAGTGGGGYTF.